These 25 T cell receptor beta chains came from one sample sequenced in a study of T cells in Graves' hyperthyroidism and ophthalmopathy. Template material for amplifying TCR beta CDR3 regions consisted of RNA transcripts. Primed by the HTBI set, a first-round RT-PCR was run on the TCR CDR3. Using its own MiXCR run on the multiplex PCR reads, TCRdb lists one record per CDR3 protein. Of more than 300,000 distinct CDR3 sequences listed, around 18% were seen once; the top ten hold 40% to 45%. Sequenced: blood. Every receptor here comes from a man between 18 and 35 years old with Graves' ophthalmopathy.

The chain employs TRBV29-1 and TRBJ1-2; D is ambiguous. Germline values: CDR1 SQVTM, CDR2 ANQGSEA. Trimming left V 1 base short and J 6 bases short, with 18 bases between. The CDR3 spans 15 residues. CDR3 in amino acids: CSVEVRIGLNNGYTF. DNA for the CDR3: TGCAGCGTTGAAGTCCGGATAGGGTTGAATAATGGCTACACCTTC.

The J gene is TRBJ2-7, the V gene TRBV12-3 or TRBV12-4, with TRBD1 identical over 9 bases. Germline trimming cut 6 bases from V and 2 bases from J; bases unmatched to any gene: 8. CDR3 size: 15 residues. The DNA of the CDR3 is TGTGCCAGCAGCCCGGGACAGGGTAATACCTACGAGCAGTACTTC. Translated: CASSPGQGNTYEQYF.

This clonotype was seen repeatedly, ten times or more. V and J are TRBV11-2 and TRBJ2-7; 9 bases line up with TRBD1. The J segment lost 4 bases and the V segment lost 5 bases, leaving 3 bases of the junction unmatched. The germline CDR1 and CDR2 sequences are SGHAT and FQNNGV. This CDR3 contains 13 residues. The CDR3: CASSLGTGYEQYF. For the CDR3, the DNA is TGTGCCAGCAGCCTCGGGACAGGGTACGAGCAGTACTTC. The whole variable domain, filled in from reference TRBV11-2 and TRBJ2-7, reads EAGVAQSPRYKIIEKRQSVAFWCNPISGHATLYWYQQILGQGPKLLIQFQNNGVVDDSQLPKDRFSAERLKGVDSTLKIQPAKLEDSAVYLCASSLGTGYEQYFGPGTRLTVT.

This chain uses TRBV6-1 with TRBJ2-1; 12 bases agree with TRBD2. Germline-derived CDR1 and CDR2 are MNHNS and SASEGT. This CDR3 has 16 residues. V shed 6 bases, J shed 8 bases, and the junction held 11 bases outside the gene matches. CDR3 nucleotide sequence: TGTGCCAGCAGCCAGAGGCGACTAGCGGGGGTTCATGAGCAGTTCTTC. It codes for CASSQRRLAGVHEQFF.

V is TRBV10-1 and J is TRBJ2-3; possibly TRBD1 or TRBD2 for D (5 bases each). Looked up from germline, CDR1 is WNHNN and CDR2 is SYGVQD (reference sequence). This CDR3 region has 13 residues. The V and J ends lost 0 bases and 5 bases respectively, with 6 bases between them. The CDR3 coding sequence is TGCGCCAGCAGTGAGTCGGGGGAAGATACGCAGTATTTT. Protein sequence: CASSESGEDTQYF.

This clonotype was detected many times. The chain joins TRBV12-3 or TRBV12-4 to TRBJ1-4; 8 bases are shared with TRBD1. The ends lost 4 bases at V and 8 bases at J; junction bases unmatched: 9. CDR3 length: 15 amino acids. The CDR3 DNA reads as TGTGCCAGCAGTTGGGGGGCAGGGGGCGGAGAAAAACTGTTTTTT. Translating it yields CASSWGAGGGEKLFF.

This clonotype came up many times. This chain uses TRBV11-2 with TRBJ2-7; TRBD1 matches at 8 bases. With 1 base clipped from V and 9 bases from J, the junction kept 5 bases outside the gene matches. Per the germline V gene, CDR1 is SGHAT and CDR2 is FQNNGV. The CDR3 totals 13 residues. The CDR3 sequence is CASSLADRVGQYF. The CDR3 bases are TGTGCCAGCAGCTTAGCGGACAGGGTTGGGCAGTACTTC.

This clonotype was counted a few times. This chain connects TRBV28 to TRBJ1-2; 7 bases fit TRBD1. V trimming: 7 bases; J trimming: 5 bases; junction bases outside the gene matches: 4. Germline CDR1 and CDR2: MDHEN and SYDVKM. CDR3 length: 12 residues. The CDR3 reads CASKRDRYGYTF. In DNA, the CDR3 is TGTGCCAGCAAAAGGGACAGATATGGCTACACCTTC.

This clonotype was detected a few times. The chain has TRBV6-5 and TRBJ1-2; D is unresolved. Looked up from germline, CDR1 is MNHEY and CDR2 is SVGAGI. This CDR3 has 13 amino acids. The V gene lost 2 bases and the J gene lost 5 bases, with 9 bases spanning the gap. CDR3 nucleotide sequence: TGTGCCAGCAGTTACGCCGAGGGTTATGGCTACACCTTC. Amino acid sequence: CASSYAEGYGYTF.

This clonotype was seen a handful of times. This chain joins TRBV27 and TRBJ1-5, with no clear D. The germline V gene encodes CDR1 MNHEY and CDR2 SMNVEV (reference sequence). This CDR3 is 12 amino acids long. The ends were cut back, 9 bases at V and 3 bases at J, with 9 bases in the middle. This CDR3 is CASEVSNQPQHF. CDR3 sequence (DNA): TGTGCCAGTGAGGTTTCCAATCAGCCCCAGCATTTT.

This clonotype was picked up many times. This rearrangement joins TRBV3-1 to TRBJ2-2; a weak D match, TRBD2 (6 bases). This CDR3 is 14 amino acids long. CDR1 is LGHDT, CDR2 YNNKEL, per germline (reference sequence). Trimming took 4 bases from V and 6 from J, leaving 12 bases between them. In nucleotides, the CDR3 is TGTGCCAGCAGCCTTCAAGGGACTTCCGGGGAGCTGTTTTTT. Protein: CASSLQGTSGELFF.

CDR3 protein: CASSGSLSNTGELFF. Here the CDR3 DNA reads TGTGCCAGCAGCGGCAGCCTATCGAACACCGGGGAGCTGTTTTTT. The V gene is TRBV11-2, the J gene TRBJ2-2, with D unresolved. The V gene's germline CDR1 is SGHAT and CDR2 FQNNGV. Trimming took off 5 bases at V and 0 bases at J, with 10 bases between the two ends. The CDR3 totals 15 residues.

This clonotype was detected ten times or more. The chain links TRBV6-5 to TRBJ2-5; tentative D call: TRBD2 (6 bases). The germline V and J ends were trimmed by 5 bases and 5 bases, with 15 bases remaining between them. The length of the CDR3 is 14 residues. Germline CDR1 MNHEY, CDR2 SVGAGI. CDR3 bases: TGTGCCAGCAGTGGTCCAGGCGGAGGGGAGACCCAGTACTTC. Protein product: CASSGPGGGETQYF.

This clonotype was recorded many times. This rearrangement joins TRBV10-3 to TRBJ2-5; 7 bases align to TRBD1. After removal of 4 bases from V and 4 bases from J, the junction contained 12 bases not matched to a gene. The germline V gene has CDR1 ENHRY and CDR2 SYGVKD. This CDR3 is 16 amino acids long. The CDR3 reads CAISGTTTGVGETQYF. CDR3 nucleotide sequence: TGTGCCATCAGTGGCACTACTACAGGGGTCGGAGAGACCCAGTACTTC.

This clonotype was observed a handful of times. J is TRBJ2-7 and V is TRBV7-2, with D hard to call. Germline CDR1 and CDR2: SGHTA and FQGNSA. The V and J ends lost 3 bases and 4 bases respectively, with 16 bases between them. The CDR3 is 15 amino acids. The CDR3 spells CASSFFIGVMYEQYF. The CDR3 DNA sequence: TGTGCCAGCAGCTTCTTTATTGGAGTGATGTACGAGCAGTACTTC.

CDR3 in DNA: TGCGCCAGCAGCTTGGTTAAGGGGGGGTTGAGGTACAATGAGCAGTTCTTC. This translates into CASSLVKGGLRYNEQFF. This rearrangement joins TRBV5-1 to TRBJ2-1; D may be TRBD2 (7 bases). CDR1 SGHRS and CDR2 YFSETQ come from the germline V gene. V was shortened by 0 bases and J by 4 bases, with 17 bases between the two germline ends. There are 17 residues in the CDR3.

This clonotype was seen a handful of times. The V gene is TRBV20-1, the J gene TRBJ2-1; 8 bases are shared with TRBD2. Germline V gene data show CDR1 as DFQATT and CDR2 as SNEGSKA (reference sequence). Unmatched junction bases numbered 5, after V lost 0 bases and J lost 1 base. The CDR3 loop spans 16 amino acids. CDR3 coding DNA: TGCAGTGCTAGAGATCCCGGGACTAGATCCTACAATGAGCAGTTCTTC. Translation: CSARDPGTRSYNEQFF.

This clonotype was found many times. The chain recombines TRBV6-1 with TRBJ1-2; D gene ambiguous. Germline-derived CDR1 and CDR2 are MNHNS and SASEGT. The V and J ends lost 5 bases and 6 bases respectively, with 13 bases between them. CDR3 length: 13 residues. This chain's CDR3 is CASSQRASDGYTF. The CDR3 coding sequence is TGTGCCAGCAGTCAGAGGGCTTCAGATGGCTACACCTTC.

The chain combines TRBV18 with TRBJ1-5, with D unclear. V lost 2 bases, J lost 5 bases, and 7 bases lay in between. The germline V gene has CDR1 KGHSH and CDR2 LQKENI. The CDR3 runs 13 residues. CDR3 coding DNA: TGTGCCAGCTCACCAGGGTCGTATCAGCCCCAGCATTTT. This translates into CASSPGSYQPQHF.

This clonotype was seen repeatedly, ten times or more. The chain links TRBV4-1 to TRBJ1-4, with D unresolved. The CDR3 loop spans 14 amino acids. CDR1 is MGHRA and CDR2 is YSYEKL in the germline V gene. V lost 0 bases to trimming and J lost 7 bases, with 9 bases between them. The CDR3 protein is CASSQDYSSEKLFF. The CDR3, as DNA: TGCGCCAGCAGCCAAGATTACAGTTCTGAAAAACTGTTTTTT.

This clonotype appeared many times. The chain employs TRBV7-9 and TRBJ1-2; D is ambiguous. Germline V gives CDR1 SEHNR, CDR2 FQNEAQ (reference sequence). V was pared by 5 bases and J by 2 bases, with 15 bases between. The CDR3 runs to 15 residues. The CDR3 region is CASSPSTRSNYGYTF. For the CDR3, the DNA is TGTGCCAGCAGCCCCTCGACGAGGTCGAACTATGGCTACACCTTC.

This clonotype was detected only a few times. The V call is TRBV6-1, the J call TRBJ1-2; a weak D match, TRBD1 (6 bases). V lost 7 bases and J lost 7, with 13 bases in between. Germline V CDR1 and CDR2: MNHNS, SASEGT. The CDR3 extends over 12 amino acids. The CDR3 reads CASTSGQIGYTF. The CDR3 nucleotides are TGTGCCAGCACCTCCGGACAGATTGGCTACACCTTC.

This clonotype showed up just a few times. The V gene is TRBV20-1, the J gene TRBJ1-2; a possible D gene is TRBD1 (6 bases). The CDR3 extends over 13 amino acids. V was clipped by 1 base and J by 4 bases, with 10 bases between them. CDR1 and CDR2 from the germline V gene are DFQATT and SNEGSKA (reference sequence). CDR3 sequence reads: CSARVAGAYGYTF. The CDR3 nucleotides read TGCAGTGCTAGAGTTGCGGGGGCCTATGGCTACACCTTC.

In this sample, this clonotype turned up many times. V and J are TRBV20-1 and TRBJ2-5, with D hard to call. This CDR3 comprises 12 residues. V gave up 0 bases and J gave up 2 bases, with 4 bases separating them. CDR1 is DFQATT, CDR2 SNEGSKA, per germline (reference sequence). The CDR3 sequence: CSARELQETQYF. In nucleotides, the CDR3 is TGCAGTGCTAGAGAACTGCAAGAGACCCAGTACTTC.

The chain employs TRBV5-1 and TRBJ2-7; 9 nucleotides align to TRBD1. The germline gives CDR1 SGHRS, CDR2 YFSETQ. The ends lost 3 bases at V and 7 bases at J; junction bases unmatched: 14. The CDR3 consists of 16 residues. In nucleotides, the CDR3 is TGCGCCAGCAGCTGGGGCGGGACAGGGCCCTCGAGGGAGCAGTACTTC. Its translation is CASSWGGTGPSREQYF.